The subject of this entry is one TCR beta chain. This sample stems from a study of shared clonotypes between healthy human individuals. Several immunoSEQ plates held equal portions of the genomic DNA taken from each subset. TCRdb keeps only in-frame clones here, not all; method: immunoSEQ multiplex PCR. The sample holds some 500,000 clones, roughly 85% seen once. Trimming cost V 1 base and J 7 bases, with 14 bases left between them. The CDR3 runs to 15 residues. Germline V gene data show CDR1 as MGHDK and CDR2 as SYGVNS. The sequenced sample consisted of PBMCs. The TCR comes from a woman between 35 and 50 years old in good health. Some clones in this sample may be carry-over from other donors' samples. The rearrangement uses TRBV25-1 and TRBJ2-1; TRBD2 is a possible D gene (6 bases). The CDR3 loop reads CASSESGGEGNEQFF. The CDR3 DNA follows: TGTGCCAGCAGTGAATCCGGGGGAGAGGGAAATGAGCAGTTCTTC.